This T cell receptor beta chain was identified in a study of CD8+CD57+ T cells in acquired aplastic anemia. Study as a whole: The study obtained about 9.9 million reads on average for CD4+ cells from healthy donors. The study's findings and limits: Common to patients and controls were roughly 30 CD8+ CDR3 sequences. Patients were compared with controls for CD8+ Simpson's diversity, and no significant difference emerged.

A word on this clonotype: As yet, its antigen is unknown.

The CDR3 spans 14 residues. J lost 5 bases, V lost 3 bases, and 9 bases had no gene match. CDR1 is DFQATT and CDR2 is SNEGSKA in the germline V gene (reference sequence). Researchers used genomic DNA as the template to profile TCR beta VDJ and CDR3. TCRdb re-called the reads with MiXCR, one entry per CDR3 protein. The data hold roughly 170,000 distinct CDR3 sequences, with 55% to 75% observed a single time. Sequencing was done on a sample of sorted CD4+, CD8+, or CD8+CD57+ T cells (not recorded which) from PBMCs. The J gene is TRBJ2-5, the V gene TRBV20-1, with 7 bases that match TRBD2. This TCR derives from a human donor in good health. CDR3 nucleotide sequence: TGCAGTGCTAGTCGGGGCGGGAGAGGGGAGACCCAGTACTTC. The encoded protein is CSASRGGRGETQYF.